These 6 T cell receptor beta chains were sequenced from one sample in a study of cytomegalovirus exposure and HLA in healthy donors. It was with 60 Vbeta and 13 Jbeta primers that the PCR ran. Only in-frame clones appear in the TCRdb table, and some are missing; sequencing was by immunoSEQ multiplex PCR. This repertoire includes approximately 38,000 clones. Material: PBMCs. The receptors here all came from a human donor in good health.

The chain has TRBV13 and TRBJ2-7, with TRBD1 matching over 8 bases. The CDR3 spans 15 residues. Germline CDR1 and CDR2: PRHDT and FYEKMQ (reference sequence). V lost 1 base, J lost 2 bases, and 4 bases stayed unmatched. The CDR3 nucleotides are TGTGCCAGCAGCTTAGAAGGACAGGGAGCCTACGAGCAGTACTTC. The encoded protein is CASSLEGQGAYEQYF. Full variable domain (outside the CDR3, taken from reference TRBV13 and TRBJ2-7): AAGVIQSPRHLIKEKRETATLKCYPIPRHDTVYWYQQGPGQDPQFLISFYEKMQSDKGSIPDRFSAQQFSDYHSELNMSSLELGDSALYFCASSLEGQGAYEQYFGPGTRLTVT.

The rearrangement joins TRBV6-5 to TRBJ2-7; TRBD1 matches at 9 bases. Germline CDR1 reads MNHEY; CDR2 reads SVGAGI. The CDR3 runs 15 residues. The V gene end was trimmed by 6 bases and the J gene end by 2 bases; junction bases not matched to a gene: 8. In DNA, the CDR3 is TGTGCCAGCAGATATAAAGGACAGGGGACCTACGAGCAGTACTTC. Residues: CASRYKGQGTYEQYF.

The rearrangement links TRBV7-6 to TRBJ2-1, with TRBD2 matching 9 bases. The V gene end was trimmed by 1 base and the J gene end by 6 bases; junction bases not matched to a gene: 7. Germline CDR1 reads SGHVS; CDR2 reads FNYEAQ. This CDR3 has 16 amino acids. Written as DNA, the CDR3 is TGTGCCAGCAGCTTAGTACGGCTAGCGGGGTTCAATGAGCAGTTCTTC. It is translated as CASSLVRLAGFNEQFF.

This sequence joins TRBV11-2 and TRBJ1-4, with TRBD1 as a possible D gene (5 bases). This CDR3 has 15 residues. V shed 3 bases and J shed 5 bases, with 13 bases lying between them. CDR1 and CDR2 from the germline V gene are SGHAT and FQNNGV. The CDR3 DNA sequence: TGTGCCAGCAGCTTCGAGACAGACCCAAATGAAAAACTGTTTTTT. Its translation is CASSFETDPNEKLFF.

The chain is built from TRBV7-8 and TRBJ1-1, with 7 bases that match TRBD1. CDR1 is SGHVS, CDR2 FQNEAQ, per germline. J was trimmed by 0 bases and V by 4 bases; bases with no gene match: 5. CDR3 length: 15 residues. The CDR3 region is CASSSWTGVNTEAFF. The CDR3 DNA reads TGTGCCAGCAGCTCCTGGACAGGAGTGAACACTGAAGCTTTCTTT.

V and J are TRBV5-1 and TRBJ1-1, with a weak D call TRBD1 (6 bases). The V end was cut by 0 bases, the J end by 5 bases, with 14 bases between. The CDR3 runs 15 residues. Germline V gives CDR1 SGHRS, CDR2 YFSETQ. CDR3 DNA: TGCGCCAGCAGCTTGGAGGCAGGGGCAAGTACTGAAGCTTTCTTT. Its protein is CASSLEAGASTEAFF.